A selection of T cell receptor beta chains follows, all from one sample in a study of blood T cell repertoires in COVID-19. Assay: immunoSEQ multiplex PCR; the TCRdb copy retains only in-frame clones and omits some. The sample shows around 190,000 clones, 85% of them seen only once. The sequenced material came from peripheral blood. These TCRs come from a woman aged 60 to 75 with acute or convalescent COVID-19. The CDR3 runs from the conserved cysteine through the conserved F or W. Size is stated for part of the rows, as once, few or many counts, or as a class when the clone is expanded.

J,size,V,CDR3
TRBJ1-5,few,TRBV19,CASKEGPGRQPQHF
TRBJ2-5,.,TRBV6-6,CASRQGLETQYF
TRBJ1-1,.,TRBV20-1,CSASGRLNTEAFF
TRBJ1-5,few,TRBV27,CASTALGQGVHF
TRBJ1-1,.,TRBV10-1,CASTLHRRDTEAFF
TRBJ1-1,few,TRBV5-8,CASSSVTEAFF
TRBJ2-1,.,TRBV20-1,CSAPQYMFF
TRBJ1-4,.,TRBV5-6,CASSLRGAGTTNEKLFF
TRBJ2-2,.,TRBV21-1,CASSKARQGFGGELFF
TRBJ1-5,.,TRBV6-6,CASILTGEKNQPQHF
TRBJ1-2,.,TRBV7-8,CASSALDSRLYGYTF
TRBJ2-5,.,TRBV5-6,CASSLVRQGAPRETQYF
TRBJ1-1,.,TRBV29-1,CSAALQGVEAFF
TRBJ1-2,once,TRBV3-1/TRBV3-2,CASSQETLGGGAKRSGYTF
TRBJ2-1,.,TRBV3-1/TRBV3-2,CASSQGPLQQFF
TRBJ2-7,many,TRBV7-2,CASSHGLAGGEQYF
TRBJ1-5,.,TRBV2,CASSADGAAGGQPQHF
TRBJ1-2,.,TRBV30,CAWSTYGDSWGYTF
TRBJ1-4,.,TRBV19,CASSDRFNEKLFF
TRBJ2-7,.,TRBV4-1,CASSQVAQGSYEQYF
TRBJ1-1,.,TRBV29-1,CSVKEGQRNTEAFF
TRBJ2-2,.,TRBV2,CATAPRRTANTGELFF
TRBJ1-2,.,TRBV28,CASRGPGRWSGYTF
TRBJ2-7,.,TRBV28,CASSFQAAFYEQYF
TRBJ1-2,.,TRBV29-1,CSVVLGQRHGYTF
TRBJ1-1,.,TRBV30,CALSPGQDHPEAFF
TRBJ2-3,.,TRBV5-4,CASSGDRAEDTQYF
TRBJ2-1,.,TRBV24-1,CAIGTINEQFF
TRBJ1-1,.,TRBV29-1,CSGAPGGNTEAFF
TRBJ2-1,.,TRBV19,CASSISPSGISNEQFF
TRBJ2-7,.,TRBV29-1,CSVEGQASYEQYF
TRBJ1-2,.,TRBV28,CASEKPGTGPNTF
TRBJ1-1,.,TRBV7-2,CASSLKGAGRAFF
TRBJ2-7,.,TRBV7-9,CASSLIVGGVAGGHEQYF
TRBJ2-3,.,TRBV11-3,CASSLSASLGQDTQYF
TRBJ1-2,few,TRBV5-1,CASSLGDREYGYTF
TRBJ2-7,.,TRBV11-2,CASGPGLAGGSLNEQYF
TRBJ2-5,once,TRBV10-3,CAISESAAGETQYF
TRBJ1-6,.,TRBV5-1,CASSLASGQTPDF
TRBJ1-1,.,TRBV5-1,CASSLGPGLDTEAFF
TRBJ1-1,.,TRBV7-9,CASSHGTENTEAFF
TRBJ1-1,.,TRBV5-4,CASSKDRIVEAFF